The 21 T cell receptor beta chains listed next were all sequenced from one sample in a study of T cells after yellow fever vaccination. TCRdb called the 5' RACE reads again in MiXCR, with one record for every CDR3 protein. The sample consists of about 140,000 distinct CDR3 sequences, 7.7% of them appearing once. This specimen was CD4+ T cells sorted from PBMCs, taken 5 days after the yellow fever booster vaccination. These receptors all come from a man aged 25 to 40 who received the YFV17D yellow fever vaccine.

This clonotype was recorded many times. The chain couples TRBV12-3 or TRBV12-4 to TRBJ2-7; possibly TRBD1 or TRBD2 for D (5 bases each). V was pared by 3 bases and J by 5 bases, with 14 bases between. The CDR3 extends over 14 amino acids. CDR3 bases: TGTGCCAGCAGTTTTCGGATGGGACGCCACGAGCAGTACTTC. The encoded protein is CASSFRMGRHEQYF.

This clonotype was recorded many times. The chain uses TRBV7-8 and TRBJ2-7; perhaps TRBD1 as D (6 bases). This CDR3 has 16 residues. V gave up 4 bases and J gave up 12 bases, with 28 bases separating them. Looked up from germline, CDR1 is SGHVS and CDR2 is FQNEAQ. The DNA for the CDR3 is TGTGCCAGCAGCTGGGGGCCACGCGGAACAAAACGGTCGTGGTACTTC. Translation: CASSWGPRGTKRSWYF.

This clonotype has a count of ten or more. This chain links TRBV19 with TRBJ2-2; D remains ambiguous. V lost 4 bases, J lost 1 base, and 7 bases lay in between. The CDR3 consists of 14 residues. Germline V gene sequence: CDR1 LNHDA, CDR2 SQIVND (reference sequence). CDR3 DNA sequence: TGTGCCAGTAGTAGAGTTTTGAACACCGGGGAGCTGTTTTTT. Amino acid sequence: CASSRVLNTGELFF.

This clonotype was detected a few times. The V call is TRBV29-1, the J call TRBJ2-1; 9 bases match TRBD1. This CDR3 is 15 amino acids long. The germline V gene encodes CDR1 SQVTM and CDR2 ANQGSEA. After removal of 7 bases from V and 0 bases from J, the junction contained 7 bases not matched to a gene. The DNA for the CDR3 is TGCAGCGCCGGGACAGGGACCAGCTCCTACAATGAGCAGTTCTTC. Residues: CSAGTGTSSYNEQFF.

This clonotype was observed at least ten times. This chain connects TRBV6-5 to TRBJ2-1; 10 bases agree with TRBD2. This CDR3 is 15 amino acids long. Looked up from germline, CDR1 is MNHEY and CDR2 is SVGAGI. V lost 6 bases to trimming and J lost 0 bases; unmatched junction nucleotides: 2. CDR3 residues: CASSASGSSYNEQFF. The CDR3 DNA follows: TGTGCCAGCAGCGCTAGCGGGAGCTCCTACAATGAGCAGTTCTTC.

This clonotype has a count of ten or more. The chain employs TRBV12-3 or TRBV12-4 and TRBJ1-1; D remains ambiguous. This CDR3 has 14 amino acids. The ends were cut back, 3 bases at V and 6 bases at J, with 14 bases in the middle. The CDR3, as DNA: TGTGCCAGCAGTTTCGGTCGACTAGGTGCTGAAGCTTTCTTT. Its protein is CASSFGRLGAEAFF.

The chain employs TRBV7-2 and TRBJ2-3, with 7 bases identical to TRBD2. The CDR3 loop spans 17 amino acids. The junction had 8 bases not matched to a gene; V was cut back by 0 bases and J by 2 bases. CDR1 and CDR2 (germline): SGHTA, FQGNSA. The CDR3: CASSLAQGLVTTDTQYF. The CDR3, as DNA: TGTGCCAGCAGCTTAGCGCAAGGACTAGTAACCACAGATACGCAGTATTTT.

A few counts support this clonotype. CDR3 nucleotide sequence: TGCAGTGCCCGTCTAGCGGGAGCAGATACGCAGTATTTT. It encodes CSARLAGADTQYF. V usage is TRBV20-1 and J usage is TRBJ2-3; 10 bases are shared with TRBD2. CDR3 length: 13 residues. The germline V gene has CDR1 DFQATT and CDR2 SNEGSKA (reference sequence). V shed 6 bases and J 4 bases; nucleotides not matched to a gene: 4.

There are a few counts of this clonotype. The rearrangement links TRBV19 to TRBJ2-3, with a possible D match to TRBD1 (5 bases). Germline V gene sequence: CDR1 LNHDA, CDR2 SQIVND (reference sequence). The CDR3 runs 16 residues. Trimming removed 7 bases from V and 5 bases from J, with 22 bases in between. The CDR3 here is CASKGINRLPGDTQYF. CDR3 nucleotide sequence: TGTGCCAGTAAAGGTATTAACAGGCTCCCGGGAGATACGCAGTATTTT.

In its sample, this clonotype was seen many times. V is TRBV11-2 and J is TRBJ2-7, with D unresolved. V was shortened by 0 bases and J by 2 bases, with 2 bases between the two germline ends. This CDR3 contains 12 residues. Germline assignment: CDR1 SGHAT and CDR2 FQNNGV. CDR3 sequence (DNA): TGTGCCAGCAGCTTAGATCCCTACGAGCAGTACTTC. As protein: CASSLDPYEQYF. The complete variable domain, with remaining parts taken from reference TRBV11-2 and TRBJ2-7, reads EAGVAQSPRYKIIEKRQSVAFWCNPISGHATLYWYQQILGQGPKLLIQFQNNGVVDDSQLPKDRFSAERLKGVDSTLKIQPAKLEDSAVYLCASSLDPYEQYFGPGTRLTVT.

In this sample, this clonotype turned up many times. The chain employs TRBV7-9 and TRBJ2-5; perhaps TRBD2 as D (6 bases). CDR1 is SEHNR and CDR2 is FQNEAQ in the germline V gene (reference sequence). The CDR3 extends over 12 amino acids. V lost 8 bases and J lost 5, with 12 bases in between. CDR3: CASSRDWETQYF. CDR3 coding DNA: TGTGCCAGCTCCCGGGACTGGGAGACCCAGTACTTC.

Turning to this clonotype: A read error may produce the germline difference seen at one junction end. CDR3 residues: CASSTDRGFNTETFF. CDR3 DNA: TGCGCCAGCAGCACAGACAGGGGATTTAACACTGAAACTTTCTTT. This rearrangement joins TRBV5-1 to TRBJ1-1; 8 nucleotides line up with TRBD1. This CDR3 has 15 amino acids. Per the germline V gene, CDR1 is SGHRS and CDR2 is YFSETQ.

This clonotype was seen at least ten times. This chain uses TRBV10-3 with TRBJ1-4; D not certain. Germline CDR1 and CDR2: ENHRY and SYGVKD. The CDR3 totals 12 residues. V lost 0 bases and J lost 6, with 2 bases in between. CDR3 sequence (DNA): TGTGCCATCAGTGAGTCAGATGAAAAACTGTTTTTT. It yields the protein CAISESDEKLFF.

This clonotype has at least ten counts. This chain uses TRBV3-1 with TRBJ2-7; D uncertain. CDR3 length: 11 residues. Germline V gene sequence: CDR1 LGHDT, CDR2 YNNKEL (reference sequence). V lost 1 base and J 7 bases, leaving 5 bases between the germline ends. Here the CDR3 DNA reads TGTGCCAGCAGCCAAGTCCGGGAGCAGTACTTC. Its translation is CASSQVREQYF.

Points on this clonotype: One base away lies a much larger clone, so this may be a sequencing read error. In DNA form, the CDR3 reads TGTGCCAGCAGCCAACAGGGGCGGAACTATGGCTACACCTTC. Translation: CASSQQGRNYGYTF. The chain links TRBV5-6 to TRBJ1-2; 7 bases line up with TRBD1. V dropped 4 bases and J dropped 2; count of bases not matched to a gene: 5. Per germline, CDR1 SGHDT and CDR2 YYEEEE. The CDR3 is 14 residues long.

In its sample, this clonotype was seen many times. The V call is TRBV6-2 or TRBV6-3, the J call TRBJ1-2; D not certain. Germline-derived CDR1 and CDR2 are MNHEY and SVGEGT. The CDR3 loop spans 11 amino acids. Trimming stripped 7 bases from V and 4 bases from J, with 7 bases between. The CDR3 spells CASIEIYGYTF. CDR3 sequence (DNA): TGTGCCAGCATTGAGATCTATGGCTACACCTTC.

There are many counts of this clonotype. CDR3 amino acids: CATSRDRRQDGSPLHF. DNA of the CDR3: TGTGCCACCAGCAGAGATCGGCGACAGGATGGCTCACCCCTCCACTTT. The chain combines TRBV15 with TRBJ1-6; tentative D call: TRBD1 (6 bases). The CDR3 runs 16 residues. V was cut by 0 bases and J by 10 bases, with 16 bases left in between. Germline CDR1 reads LNHNV; CDR2 reads YYDKDF (reference sequence).

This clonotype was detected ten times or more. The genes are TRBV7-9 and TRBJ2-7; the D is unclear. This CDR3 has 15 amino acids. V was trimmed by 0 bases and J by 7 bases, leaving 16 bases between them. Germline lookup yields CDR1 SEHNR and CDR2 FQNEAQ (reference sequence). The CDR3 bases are TGTGCCAGCAGCTTAGCCCAGGCGGCTGTCGGGGAGCAGTACTTC. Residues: CASSLAQAAVGEQYF.

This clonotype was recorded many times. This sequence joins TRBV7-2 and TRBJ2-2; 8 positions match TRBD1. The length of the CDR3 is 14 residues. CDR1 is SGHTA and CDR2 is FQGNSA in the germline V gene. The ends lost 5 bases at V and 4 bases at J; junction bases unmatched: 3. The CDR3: CASSGQGLTGELFF. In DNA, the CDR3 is TGTGCCAGCAGCGGACAGGGTCTCACCGGGGAGCTGTTTTTT. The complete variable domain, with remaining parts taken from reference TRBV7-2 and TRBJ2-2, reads GAGVSQSPSNKVTEKGKDVELRCDPISGHTALYWYRQSLGQGLEFLIYFQGNSAPDKSGLPSDRFSAERTGGSVSTLTIQRTQQEDSAVYLCASSGQGLTGELFFGEGSRLTVL.

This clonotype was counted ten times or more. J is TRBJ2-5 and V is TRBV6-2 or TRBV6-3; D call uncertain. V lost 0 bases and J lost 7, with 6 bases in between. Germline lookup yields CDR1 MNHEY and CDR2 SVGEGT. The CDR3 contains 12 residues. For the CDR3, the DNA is TGTGCCAGCAGTTACTCCGGTGGGACCCAGTACTTC. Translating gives CASSYSGGTQYF.

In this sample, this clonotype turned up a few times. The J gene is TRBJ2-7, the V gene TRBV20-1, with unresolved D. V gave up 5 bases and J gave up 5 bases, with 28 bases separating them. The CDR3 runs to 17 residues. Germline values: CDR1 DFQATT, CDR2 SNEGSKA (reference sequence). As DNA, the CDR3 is TGCAGTGCTCGCTTCTCCTCTCGACCGGAGAGGTGGCACGAGCAGTACTTC. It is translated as CSARFSSRPERWHEQYF.